The rows below give T cell receptor beta chains drawn from one sample of a study of shared clonotypes between healthy human individuals. Assay used: immunoSEQ multiplex PCR; TCRdb lists only in-frame clones, some missing. The sample lists roughly 1,600,000 clones, 98% seen once, with approximately 0.4% in the top ten. Input material: naive CD4+ T cells sorted from blood. Receptor source: a young man in good health. Each CDR3 is given with its conserved first and last residue. The order of the fields is D gene, J gene, clone size, V gene, CDR3 protein, CDR3 DNA. The D gene is left open where the match is weak. Clone size is given for some rows only: seen once, a few or many times, or a class if the clone is expanded.

NA | TRBJ2-2 | NA | TRBV9 | CASTLGGVNTGELFF | TGTGCCAGCACCTTAGGGGGGGTTAACACCGGGGAGCTGTTTTTT
TRBD2 | TRBJ2-1 | NA | TRBV7-3 | CASSLSRTSNEQFF | TGTGCCAGCAGCTTATCAAGGACTAGCAATGAGCAGTTCTTC
TRBD2 | TRBJ2-1 | NA | TRBV19 | CASSPPSGSSYNEQFF | TGTGCCAGTTCCCCACCTAGCGGGAGCTCCTACAATGAGCAGTTCTTC
NA | TRBJ1-5 | NA | TRBV28 | CASNRVGNQPQHF | TGTGCCAGCAACAGGGTTGGCAATCAGCCCCAGCATTTT
NA | TRBJ2-7 | NA | TRBV10-2 | CASKTDPEAYEQYF | TGCGCCAGCAAGACGGACCCCGAGGCCTACGAGCAGTACTTC
TRBD2 | TRBJ2-1 | NA | TRBV5-1 | CASSPIGTSGKVEQFF | TGCGCCAGCAGCCCGATCGGGACTAGCGGGAAGGTTGAGCAGTTCTTC
NA | TRBJ2-7 | NA | TRBV29-1 | CSVEGRGSYEQYF | TGCAGCGTTGAAGGTCGGGGCAGTTACGAGCAGTACTTC
TRBD2 | TRBJ2-1 | NA | TRBV5-6 | CASSLRLAGREFF | TGTGCCAGCAGCTTGCGTCTAGCGGGACGGGAGTTCTTC
NA | TRBJ1-2 | NA | TRBV5-4 | CASSDQGYGYTF | TGTGCCAGCAGCGACCAGGGCTATGGCTACACCTTC
TRBD1 | TRBJ2-2 | once | TRBV6-5 | CASRRPDRATGELFF | TGTGCCAGCAGAAGACCTGACAGGGCCACCGGGGAGCTGTTTTTT
TRBD1 | TRBJ2-7 | NA | TRBV5-1 | CASSLGTGVRSEQYF | TGCGCCAGCAGCCTCGGGACAGGGGTTCGGAGCGAGCAGTACTTC
NA | TRBJ2-4 | NA | TRBV6-1 | CASSVGKNIQYF | TGTGCCAGCAGTGTTGGCAAAAACATTCAGTACTTC
NA | TRBJ1-1 | NA | TRBV27 | CASSLRGRNTEAFF | TGTGCCAGCAGCCTAAGGGGGAGGAACACTGAAGCTTTCTTT
TRBD2 | TRBJ2-7 | NA | TRBV18 | CASSPLRTSGRVGEQYF | TGTGCCAGCTCACCGCTGAGGACTAGCGGGAGAGTGGGCGAGCAGTACTTC
TRBD1 | TRBJ1-3 | NA | TRBV5-5 | CASSRWGQGAGNTIYF | TGTGCCAGCAGTAGATGGGGACAGGGGGCTGGAAACACCATATATTTT
NA | TRBJ2-7 | NA | TRBV7-9 | CASSADKSYEQYF | TGTGCCAGCAGCGCCGACAAATCCTACGAGCAGTACTTC
TRBD2 | TRBJ2-7 | NA | TRBV9 | CASSATRTSVSYEQYF | TGTGCCAGCAGCGCCACGCGGACTAGCGTCTCCTACGAGCAGTACTTC
TRBD1 | TRBJ1-1 | NA | TRBV5-4 | CASSLGNPTGVEAFF | TGTGCCAGCAGCTTGGGCAACCCCACAGGGGTTGAAGCTTTCTTT
NA | TRBJ2-7 | NA | TRBV9 | CASSVKWGSEQYF | TGTGCCAGCAGCGTCAAATGGGGGAGCGAGCAGTACTTC
TRBD2 | TRBJ2-5 | NA | TRBV7-6 | CASSFGLVETQYF | TGTGCCAGCAGCTTCGGACTAGTAGAGACCCAGTACTTC
TRBD2 | TRBJ2-1 | NA | TRBV11-2 | CASSLGGGRREGRANEQFF | TGTGCCAGCAGCTTAGGGGGTGGTCGGCGGGAGGGCCGGGCCAATGAGCAGTTCTTC
NA | TRBJ2-1 | NA | TRBV6-1 | CASSEIQEDEQFF | TGTGCCAGCAGTGAAATTCAGGAGGATGAGCAGTTCTTC
NA | TRBJ2-7 | NA | TRBV6-1 | CASRRDLRYEQYF | TGTGCCAGCAGGAGGGACCTTCGCTACGAGCAGTACTTC
NA | TRBJ2-2 | NA | TRBV28 | CASSWGQYGELFF | TGTGCCAGCAGCTGGGGGCAGTACGGGGAGCTGTTTTTT
NA | TRBJ1-3 | NA | TRBV5-1 | CASGKGISGNTIYF | TGCGCCAGCGGTAAAGGCATCTCTGGAAACACCATATATTTT
TRBD1 | TRBJ2-7 | NA | TRBV28 | CASSLRGGHGEQYF | TGTGCCAGCAGTTTAAGAGGGGGCCACGGCGAGCAGTACTTC
TRBD2 | TRBJ2-5 | NA | TRBV7-8 | CASSLASSGSRETQYF | TGTGCCAGCAGCTTAGCGTCTAGCGGGTCTCGGGAGACCCAGTACTTC
TRBD2 | TRBJ2-1 | once | TRBV28 | CASSLLAGNTMTQFF | TGTGCCAGCAGTCTACTAGCGGGAAATACAATGACGCAGTTCTTC
TRBD1 | TRBJ1-2 | NA | TRBV7-9 | CASSLEGAYGYTF | TGTGCCAGCAGCTTAGAGGGGGCATATGGCTACACCTTC
NA | TRBJ2-3 | once | TRBV5-1 | CASSPTGTDTQYF | TGCGCCAGCAGCCCCACAGGGACAGATACGCAGTATTTT
NA | TRBJ2-7 | NA | TRBV5-1 | CASSLQWGEQYF | TGCGCCAGCAGCCTCCAGTGGGGCGAGCAGTACTTC
NA | TRBJ2-1 | NA | TRBV20-1 | CSARGKRSQFF | TGCAGTGCTAGAGGAAAGCGGTCGCAGTTCTTC
NA | TRBJ2-2 | NA | TRBV10-1 | CASGVNTGELFF | TGCGCCAGCGGGGTTAACACCGGGGAGCTGTTTTTT
NA | TRBJ2-1 | NA | TRBV9 | CASSVGSGYNEQFF | TGTGCCAGCAGCGTAGGGAGCGGCTACAATGAGCAGTTCTTC
TRBD1 | TRBJ1-5 | NA | TRBV27 | CASARDRDGQPQHF | TGTGCCAGCGCGAGGGACAGGGACGGTCAGCCCCAGCATTTT
NA | TRBJ2-3 | NA | TRBV6-6 | CASSQSDTQYF | TGTGCCAGCAGTCAGAGCGATACGCAGTATTTT
NA | TRBJ2-3 | NA | TRBV18 | CASSPQGPGGADTQYF | TGTGCCAGCTCACCGCAGGGCCCCGGGGGTGCAGATACGCAGTATTTT
NA | TRBJ1-1 | NA | TRBV11-2 | CASSSRVTEAFF | TGTGCCAGCAGCTCCAGGGTAACTGAAGCTTTCTTT
NA | TRBJ1-3 | NA | TRBV15 | CAIRGDGNTIYF | TGTGCGATTCGAGGAGATGGAAACACCATATATTTT
TRBD2 | TRBJ2-1 | NA | TRBV10-3 | CAISVGRGDPNEQFF | TGTGCCATCAGCGTTGGGCGGGGGGATCCCAATGAGCAGTTCTTC